This TCR beta chain originates from a study of shared clonotypes between healthy human individuals. Details on this clone: Antigen: not known.

Study findings and constraints: Naive subsets typically showed greater estimated richness than memory subsets. Shared clonotypes: roughly 4.5% naive CD4, around 4% naive CD8, about 2.5% memory CD4, 0.4% memory CD8.

Several immunoSEQ plates received, in even portions, the genomic DNA of each subset. About 30,000 T cell genomes, or approximately 190 ng DNA, went into the sorted-subset replicate PCRs. Repertoires were generated with immunoSEQ multiplex PCR, while TCRdb's copy carries only in-frame clones and drops some. The sample has more than 550,000 clones; about two thirds are singletons. CDR3 length: 15 residues. CDR1 and CDR2 (germline): SGHVS, FQNEAQ. The J segment lost 5 bases and the V segment lost 1 base, leaving 6 bases of the junction unmatched. The sample taken for sequencing was memory CD4+ T cells sorted from blood. Stated subset: CD45RA-negative fraction. The clonotype was recovered from a woman aged 30 to 39 in good health. The V gene is TRBV7-8, the J gene TRBJ2-3, with TRBD2 identical over 7 bases. The CDR3 DNA sequence: TGTGCCAGCAGCTTAGTTGGGCTAGCGGAAGATACGCAGTATTTT. Protein sequence: CASSLVGLAEDTQYF.